This section outlines one T cell receptor (beta chain) sequence together with its context. Its specificity is not known. The sample originates from a study of T cell responses to AZD1222 COVID-19 vaccine. Study-level points and caveats: Regions 160-218 and 743-854 dominated among vaccine-associated CD4 TCRs spanning spike. Samples come after the peak T cell response, not at day 14.

Analyses pooled second doses at about 4 or about 12 weeks. Trimming took off 0 bases at V and 8 bases at J, with 19 bases between the two ends. Germline CDR1 SGHDN, CDR2 FVKESK. The CDR3 extends over 16 amino acids. Assay: immunoSEQ multiplex PCR; the TCRdb copy retains only in-frame clones and omits some. The sample holds tens of thousands of clones, approximately 90% seen once. The TCR sequence derives from an adult who received the AZD1222 COVID-19 vaccine. The input for sequencing was peripheral blood, taken 28 days after the second AZD1222 dose. The chain uses TRBV14 and TRBJ1-2, with D perhaps matching TRBD1 (5 bases). This CDR3 is CASSQDPKGRSWGYTF. CDR3 bases: TGTGCCAGCAGCCAAGACCCCAAGGGACGAAGTTGGGGCTACACCTTC.